This T cell receptor beta chain was sequenced during a study of cytomegalovirus exposure and HLA in healthy donors. Healthy individuals who donated bone marrow served as the donors. Vbeta (60) and Jbeta (13) primers were used in the PCR. In the source study's methods: Around 9.9 million shared chains were among the roughly 78 million unique TCR beta chains that a later analysis counted. The table came from immunoSEQ multiplex PCR; TCRdb's copy has only in-frame clones and leaves some out. V, J and clone size are taken as reported in that table, and D and trimming were inferred from the DNA itself. This table has about 220,000 clones, more than 65% appearing once. The CDR3 runs 16 residues. Germline V lookup: CDR1 KGHSH, CDR2 LQKENI. The V and J ends lost 5 bases and 5 bases, in that order; junction bases with no gene match: 9. Study conclusions and caveats: The authors excluded some V segments, including TRBV6-2 and TRBV6-3, as indistinguishable. The classifier reportedly diagnosed cytomegalovirus status with high specificity and sensitivity.

As for this clone: Its antigen is still unknown.

The receptor was isolated from a man between 18 and 29 years old in good health and CMV-seronegative. J is TRBJ2-7 and V is TRBV18, with 13 positions matching TRBD2. The sequenced material came from PBMCs. The CDR3 DNA follows: TGTGCCAGCTCAGCCACTAGCGGGAGGGCCGGCCACGAGCAGTACTTC. This codes for CASSATSGRAGHEQYF.